This T cell receptor beta chain was profiled in a study of chemoradiotherapy in HPV16-positive cancers. Study-wide results and caveats: HPV-responsive T-cell expansion during chemoradiotherapy was linked to improved recurrence-free survival in HPV16-positive patients. Candidate HPV-specific clones and E7-related TCR motifs grew in tumor during treatment.

As for this clone: Its antigen is unknown.

After removal of 8 bases from V and 6 bases from J, the junction contained 5 bases not matched to a gene. The germline V gene has CDR1 LNHDA and CDR2 SQIVND (reference sequence). This CDR3 has 12 residues. Repeated repertoire sampling spanned the course of chemoradiotherapy. Sequenced by immunoSEQ multiplex PCR; TCRdb stores in-frame clones only, minus some. The sample has fewer than 30,000 clones; approximately 94% are singletons. Sample acquisition took place from a patient who underwent chemoradiotherapy. This receptor was identified in a human donor with HPV-associated anogenital cancer. The chain combines TRBV19 with TRBJ1-1, with TRBD1 identical over 8 bases. CDR3 protein: CASHGQGPEAFF. DNA for the CDR3: TGTGCCAGTCACGGACAGGGTCCTGAAGCTTTCTTT.